This TCR beta chain was obtained from a study of T cell responses to AZD1222 COVID-19 vaccine. Study findings and constraints: Clonal diversity was possibly underestimated, and the donors were mostly white British, with more females.

For this clone: Its antigen is unknown.

The method was immunoSEQ multiplex PCR; TCRdb's version includes in-frame clones alone and lacks a portion of them. The top ten hold around 28% of the sample, which has approximately 80,000 clones, 80% to 95% seen once. This specimen consisted of peripheral blood, obtained 28 days after the second AZD1222 dose. This clonotype originated in an adult who received the AZD1222 COVID-19 vaccine.

The CDR3 protein is CASSQGRRANVLTF. Written as DNA, the CDR3 is TGTGCCAGCAGCCAAGGACGGCGGGCCAACGTCCTGACTTTC. The J gene is TRBJ2-6, the V gene TRBV3-1 (or the pseudogene TRBV3-2), with no clear D. Germline V CDR1 and CDR2: LGHDT, YNNKEL (reference sequence). This CDR3 has 14 residues. V dropped 1 base and J dropped 5 bases, with 6 bases sitting between them.